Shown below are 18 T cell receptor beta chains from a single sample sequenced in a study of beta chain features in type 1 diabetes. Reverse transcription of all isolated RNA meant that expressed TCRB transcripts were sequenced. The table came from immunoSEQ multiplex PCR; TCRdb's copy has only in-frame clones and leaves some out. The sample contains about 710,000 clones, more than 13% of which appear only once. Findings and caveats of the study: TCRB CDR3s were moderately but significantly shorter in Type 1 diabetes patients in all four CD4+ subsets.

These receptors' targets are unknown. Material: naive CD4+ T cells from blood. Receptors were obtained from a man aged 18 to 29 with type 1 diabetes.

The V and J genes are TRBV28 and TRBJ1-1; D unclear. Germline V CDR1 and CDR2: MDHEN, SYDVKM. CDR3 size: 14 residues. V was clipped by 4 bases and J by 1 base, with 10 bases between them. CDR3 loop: CASSSPGWNTEAFF. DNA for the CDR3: TGTGCCAGCAGTTCCCCGGGGTGGAACACTGAAGCTTTCTTT.

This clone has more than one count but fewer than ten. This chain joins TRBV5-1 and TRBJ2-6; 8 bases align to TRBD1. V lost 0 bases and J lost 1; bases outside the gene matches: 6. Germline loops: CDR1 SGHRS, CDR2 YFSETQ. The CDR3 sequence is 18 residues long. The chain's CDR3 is CASSLVGQAPSGANVLTF. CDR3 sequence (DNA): TGCGCCAGCAGCTTGGTGGGACAGGCTCCATCTGGGGCCAACGTCCTGACTTTC.

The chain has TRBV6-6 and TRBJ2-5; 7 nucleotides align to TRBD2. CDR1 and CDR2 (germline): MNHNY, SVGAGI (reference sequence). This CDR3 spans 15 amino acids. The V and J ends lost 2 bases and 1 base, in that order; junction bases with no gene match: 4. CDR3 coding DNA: TGTGCCAGCAGTTACCAGCTAGCGGCCCAAGAGACCCAGTACTTC. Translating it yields CASSYQLAAQETQYF.

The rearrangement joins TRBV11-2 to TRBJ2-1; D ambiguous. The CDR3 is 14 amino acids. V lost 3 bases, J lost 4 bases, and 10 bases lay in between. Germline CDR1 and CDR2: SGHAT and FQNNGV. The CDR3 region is CASSFTRTYNEQFF. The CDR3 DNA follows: TGTGCCAGCAGCTTTACGCGGACGTACAATGAGCAGTTCTTC.

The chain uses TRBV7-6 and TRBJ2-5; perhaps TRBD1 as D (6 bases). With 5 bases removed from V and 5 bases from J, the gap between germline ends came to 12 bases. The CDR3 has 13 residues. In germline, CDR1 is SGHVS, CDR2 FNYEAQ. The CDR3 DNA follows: TGTGCCAGCAGCCCAGGACAGAGGGAGACCCAGTACTTC. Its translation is CASSPGQRETQYF.

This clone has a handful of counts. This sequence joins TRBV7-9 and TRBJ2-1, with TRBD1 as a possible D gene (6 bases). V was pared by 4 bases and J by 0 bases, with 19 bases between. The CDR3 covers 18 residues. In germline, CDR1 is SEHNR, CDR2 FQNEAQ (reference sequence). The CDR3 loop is CASSSQGQGRGSYNEQFF. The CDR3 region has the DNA TGTGCCAGCAGCTCCCAGGGGCAGGGACGGGGCTCCTACAATGAGCAGTTCTTC.

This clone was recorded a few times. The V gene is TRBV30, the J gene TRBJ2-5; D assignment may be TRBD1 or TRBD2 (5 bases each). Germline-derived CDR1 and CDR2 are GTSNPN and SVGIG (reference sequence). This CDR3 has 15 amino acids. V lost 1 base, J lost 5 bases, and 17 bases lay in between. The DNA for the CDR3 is TGTGCCTGGAGTGGCCGACAGCGGTGGAGGGAGACCCAGTACTTC. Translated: CAWSGRQRWRETQYF.

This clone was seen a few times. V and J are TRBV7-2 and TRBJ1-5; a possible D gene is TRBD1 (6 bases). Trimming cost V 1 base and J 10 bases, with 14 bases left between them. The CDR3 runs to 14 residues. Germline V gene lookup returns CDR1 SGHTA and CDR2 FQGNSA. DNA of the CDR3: TGTGCCAGCAGCTTAGAGTTTGCAGGGACACCCCAGCATTTT. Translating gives CASSLEFAGTPQHF.

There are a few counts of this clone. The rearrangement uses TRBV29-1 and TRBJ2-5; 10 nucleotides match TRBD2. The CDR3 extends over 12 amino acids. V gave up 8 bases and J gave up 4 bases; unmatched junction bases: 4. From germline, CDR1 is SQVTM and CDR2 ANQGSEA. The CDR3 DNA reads TGCAGCATCCTAGCGGGGGCAGAGACCCAGTACTTC. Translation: CSILAGAETQYF.

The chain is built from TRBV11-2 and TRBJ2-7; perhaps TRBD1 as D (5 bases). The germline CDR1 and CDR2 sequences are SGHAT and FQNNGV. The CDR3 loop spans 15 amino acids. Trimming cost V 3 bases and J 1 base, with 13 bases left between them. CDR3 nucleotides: TGTGCCAGCAGCTTCCGGTTGGGGCTATCCTACGAGCAGTACTTC. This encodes CASSFRLGLSYEQYF.

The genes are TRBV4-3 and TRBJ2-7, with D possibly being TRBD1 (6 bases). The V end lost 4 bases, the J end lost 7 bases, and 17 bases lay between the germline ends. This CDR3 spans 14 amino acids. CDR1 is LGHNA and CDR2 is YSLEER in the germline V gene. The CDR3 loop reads CASSPMAGAREQYF. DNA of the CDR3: TGCGCCAGCAGCCCCATGGCAGGGGCAAGGGAGCAGTACTTC.

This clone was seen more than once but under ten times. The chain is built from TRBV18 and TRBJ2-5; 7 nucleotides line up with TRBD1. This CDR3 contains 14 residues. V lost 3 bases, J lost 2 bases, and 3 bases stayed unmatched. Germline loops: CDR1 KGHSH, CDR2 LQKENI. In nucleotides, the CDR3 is TGTGCCAGCTCACCGGGGGACAGACAAGAGACCCAGTACTTC. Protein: CASSPGDRQETQYF.

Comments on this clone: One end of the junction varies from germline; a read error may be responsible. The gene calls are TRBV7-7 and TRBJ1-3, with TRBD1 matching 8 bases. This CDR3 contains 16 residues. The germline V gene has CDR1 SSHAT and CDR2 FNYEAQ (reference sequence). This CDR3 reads CASSPDRVSSGNTIYF. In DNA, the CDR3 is TGTGCTAGCAGCCCGGACAGGGTGAGCTCTGGAAACACCATATATTTT.

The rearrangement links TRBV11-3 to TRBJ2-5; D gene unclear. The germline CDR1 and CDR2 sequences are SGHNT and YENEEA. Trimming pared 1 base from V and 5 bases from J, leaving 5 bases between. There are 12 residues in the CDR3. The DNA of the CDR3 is TGTGCCAGCAGCTTAGGTGTGGAGACCCAGTACTTC. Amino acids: CASSLGVETQYF.

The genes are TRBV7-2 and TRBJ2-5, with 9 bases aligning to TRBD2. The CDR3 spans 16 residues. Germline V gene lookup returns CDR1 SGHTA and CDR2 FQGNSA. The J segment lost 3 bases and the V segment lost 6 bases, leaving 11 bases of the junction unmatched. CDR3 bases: TGTGCCAGCAGACTATGGGCGGGAGGGCCTGAAGAGACCCAGTACTTC. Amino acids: CASRLWAGGPEETQYF.

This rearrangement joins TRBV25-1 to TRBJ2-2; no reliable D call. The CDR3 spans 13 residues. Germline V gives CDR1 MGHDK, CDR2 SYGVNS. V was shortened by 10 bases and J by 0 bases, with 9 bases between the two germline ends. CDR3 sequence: CAIGPANTGELFF. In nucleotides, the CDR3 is TGTGCCATCGGGCCTGCGAACACCGGGGAGCTGTTTTTT.

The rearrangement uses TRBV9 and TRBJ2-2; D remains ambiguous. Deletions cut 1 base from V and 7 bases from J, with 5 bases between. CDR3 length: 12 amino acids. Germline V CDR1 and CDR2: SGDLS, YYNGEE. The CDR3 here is CASSVWVGELFF. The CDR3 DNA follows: TGTGCCAGCAGCGTATGGGTCGGGGAGCTGTTTTTT.

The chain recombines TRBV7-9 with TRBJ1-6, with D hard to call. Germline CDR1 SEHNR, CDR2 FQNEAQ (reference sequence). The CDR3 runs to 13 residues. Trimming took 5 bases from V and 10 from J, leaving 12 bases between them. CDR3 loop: CASSTSLQSPLHF. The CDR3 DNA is TGTGCCAGCAGCACGTCCTTGCAGTCACCCCTCCACTTT.